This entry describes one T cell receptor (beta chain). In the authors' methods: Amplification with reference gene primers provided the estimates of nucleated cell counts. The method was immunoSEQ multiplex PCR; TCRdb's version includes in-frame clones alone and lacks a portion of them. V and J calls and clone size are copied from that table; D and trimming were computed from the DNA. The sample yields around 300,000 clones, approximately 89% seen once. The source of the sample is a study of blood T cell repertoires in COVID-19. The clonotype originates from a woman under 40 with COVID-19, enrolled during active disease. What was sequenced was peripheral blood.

CDR3 amino acids: CASKYSPGQGGFSPLHF. In DNA form, the CDR3 reads TGTGCCAGCAAGTACTCCCCGGGCCAGGGGGGTTTTTCACCCCTCCACTTT. The rearrangement uses TRBV2 and TRBJ1-6; 7 bases agree with TRBD1. The germline CDR1 and CDR2 sequences are SNHLY and FYNNEI. CDR3 size: 17 residues. V was clipped by 7 bases and J by 9 bases; unmatched bases: 18.